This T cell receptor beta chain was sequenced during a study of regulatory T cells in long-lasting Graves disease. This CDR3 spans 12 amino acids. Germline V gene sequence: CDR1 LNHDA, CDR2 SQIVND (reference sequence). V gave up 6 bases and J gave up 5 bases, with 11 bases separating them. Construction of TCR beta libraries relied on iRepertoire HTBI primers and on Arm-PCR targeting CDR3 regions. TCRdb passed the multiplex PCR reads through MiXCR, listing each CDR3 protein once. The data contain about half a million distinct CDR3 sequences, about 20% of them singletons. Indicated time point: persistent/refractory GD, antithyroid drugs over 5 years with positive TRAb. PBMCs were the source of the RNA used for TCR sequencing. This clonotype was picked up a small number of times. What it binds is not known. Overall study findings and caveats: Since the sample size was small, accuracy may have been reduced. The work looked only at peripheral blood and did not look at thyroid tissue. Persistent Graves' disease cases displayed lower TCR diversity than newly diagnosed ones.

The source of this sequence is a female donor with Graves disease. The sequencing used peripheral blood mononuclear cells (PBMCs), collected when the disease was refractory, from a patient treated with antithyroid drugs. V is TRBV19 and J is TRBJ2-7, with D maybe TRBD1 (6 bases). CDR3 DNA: TGTGCCAGTAGCTCGGACAGAAACGAGCAGTACTTC. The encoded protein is CASSSDRNEQYF.